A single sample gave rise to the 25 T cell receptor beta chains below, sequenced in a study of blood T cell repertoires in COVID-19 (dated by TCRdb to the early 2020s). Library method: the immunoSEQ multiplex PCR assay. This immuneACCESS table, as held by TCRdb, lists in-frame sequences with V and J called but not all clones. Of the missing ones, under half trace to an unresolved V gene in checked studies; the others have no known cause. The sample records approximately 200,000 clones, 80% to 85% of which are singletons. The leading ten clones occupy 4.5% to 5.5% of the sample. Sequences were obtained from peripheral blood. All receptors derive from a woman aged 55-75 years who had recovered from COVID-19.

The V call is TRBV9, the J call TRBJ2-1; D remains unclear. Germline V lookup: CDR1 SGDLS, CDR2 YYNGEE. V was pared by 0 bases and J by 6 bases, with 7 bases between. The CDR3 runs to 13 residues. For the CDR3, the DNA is TGTGCCAGCAGCGTAGAAAGCGCCAATGAGCAGTTCTTC. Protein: CASSVESANEQFF.

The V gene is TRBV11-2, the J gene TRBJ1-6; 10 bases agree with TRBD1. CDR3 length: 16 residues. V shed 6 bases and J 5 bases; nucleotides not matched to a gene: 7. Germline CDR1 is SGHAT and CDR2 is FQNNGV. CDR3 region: CASRRPGQGNNSPLHF. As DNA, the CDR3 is TGTGCCAGCAGGCGCCCGGGACAGGGGAATAATTCACCCCTCCACTTT.

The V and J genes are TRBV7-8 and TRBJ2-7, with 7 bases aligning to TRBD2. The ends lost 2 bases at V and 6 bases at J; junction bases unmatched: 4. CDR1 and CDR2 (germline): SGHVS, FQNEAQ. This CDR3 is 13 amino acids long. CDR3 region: CASSLLPGGEQYF. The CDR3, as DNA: TGTGCCAGCAGCTTATTGCCGGGGGGCGAGCAGTACTTC.

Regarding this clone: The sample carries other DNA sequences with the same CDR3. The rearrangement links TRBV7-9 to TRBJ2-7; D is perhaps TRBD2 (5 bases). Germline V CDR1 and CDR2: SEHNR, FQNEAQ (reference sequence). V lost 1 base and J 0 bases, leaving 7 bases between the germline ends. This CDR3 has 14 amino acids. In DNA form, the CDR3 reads TGTGCCAGCAGCTTAGTTGGGAGCTCCTACGAGCAGTACTTC. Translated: CASSLVGSSYEQYF.

The CDR3 loop is CAISEPGQGTGNTIYF. In DNA, the CDR3 is TGTGCCATCAGTGAGCCGGGACAGGGTACCGGAAACACCATATATTTT. The rearrangement links TRBV10-3 to TRBJ1-3; 9 bases fit TRBD1. Germline CDR1 ENHRY, CDR2 SYGVKD. With 2 bases clipped from V and 4 bases from J, the junction kept 6 bases outside the gene matches. This CDR3 contains 16 residues.

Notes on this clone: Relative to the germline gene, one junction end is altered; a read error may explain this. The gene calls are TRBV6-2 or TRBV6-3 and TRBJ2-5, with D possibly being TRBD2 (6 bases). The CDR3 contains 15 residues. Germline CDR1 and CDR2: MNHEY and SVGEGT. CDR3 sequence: CAGSTPSGGKETQYF. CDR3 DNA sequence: TGTGCCGGCAGCACTCCCTCCGGGGGAAAAGAGACCCAGTACTTC.

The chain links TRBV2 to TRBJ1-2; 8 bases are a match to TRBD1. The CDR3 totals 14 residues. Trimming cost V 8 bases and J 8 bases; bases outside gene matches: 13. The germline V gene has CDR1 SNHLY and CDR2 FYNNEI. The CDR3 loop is CASVAVPGGGGYTF. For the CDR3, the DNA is TGTGCCAGCGTCGCCGTTCCAGGGGGCGGCGGCTACACCTTC. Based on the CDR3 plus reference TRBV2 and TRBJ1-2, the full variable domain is EPEVTQTPSHQVTQMGQEVILRCVPISNHLYFYWYRQILGQKVEFLVSFYNNEISEKSEIFDDQFSVERPDGSNFTLKIRSTKLEDSAMYFCASVAVPGGGGYTFGSGTRLTVV.

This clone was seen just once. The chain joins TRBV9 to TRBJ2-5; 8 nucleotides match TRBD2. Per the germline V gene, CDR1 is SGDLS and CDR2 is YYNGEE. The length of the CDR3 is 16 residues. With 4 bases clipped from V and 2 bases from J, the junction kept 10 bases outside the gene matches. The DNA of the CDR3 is TGTGCCAGCAGCCTCGGACTAGCAAGACAACAAGAGACCCAGTACTTC. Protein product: CASSLGLARQQETQYF.

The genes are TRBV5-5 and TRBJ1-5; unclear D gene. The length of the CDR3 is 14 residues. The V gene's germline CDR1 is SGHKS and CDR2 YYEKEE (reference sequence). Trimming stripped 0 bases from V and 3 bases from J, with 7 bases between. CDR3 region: CASSLGQFNQPQHF. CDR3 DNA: TGTGCCAGCAGCTTGGGGCAGTTCAATCAGCCCCAGCATTTT.

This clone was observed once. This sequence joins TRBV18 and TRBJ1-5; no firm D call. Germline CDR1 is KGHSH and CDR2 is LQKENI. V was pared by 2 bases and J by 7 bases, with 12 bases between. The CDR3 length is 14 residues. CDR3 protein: CASSPTRQNQPQHF. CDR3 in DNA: TGTGCCAGCTCACCAACGAGACAAAACCAGCCCCAGCATTTT.

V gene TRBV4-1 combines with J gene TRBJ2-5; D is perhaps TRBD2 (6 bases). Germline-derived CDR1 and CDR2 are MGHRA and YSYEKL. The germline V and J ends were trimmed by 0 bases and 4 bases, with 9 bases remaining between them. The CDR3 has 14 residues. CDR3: CASSQERGRETQYF. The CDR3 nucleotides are TGCGCCAGCAGCCAAGAACGGGGGAGAGAGACCCAGTACTTC.

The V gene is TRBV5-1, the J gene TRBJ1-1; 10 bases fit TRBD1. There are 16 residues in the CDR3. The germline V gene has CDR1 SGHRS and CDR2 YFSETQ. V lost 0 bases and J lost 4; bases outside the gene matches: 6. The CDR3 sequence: CASSLGDDRGPTEAFF. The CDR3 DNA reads TGCGCCAGCAGCTTGGGGGACGACAGGGGGCCCACTGAAGCTTTCTTT.

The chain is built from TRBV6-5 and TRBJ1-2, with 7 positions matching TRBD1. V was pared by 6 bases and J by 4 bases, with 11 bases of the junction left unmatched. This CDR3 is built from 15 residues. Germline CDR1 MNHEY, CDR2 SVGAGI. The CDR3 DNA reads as TGTGCCAGCAGCTTCTCAGGCGGGACAGCCTATGGCTACACCTTC. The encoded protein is CASSFSGGTAYGYTF.

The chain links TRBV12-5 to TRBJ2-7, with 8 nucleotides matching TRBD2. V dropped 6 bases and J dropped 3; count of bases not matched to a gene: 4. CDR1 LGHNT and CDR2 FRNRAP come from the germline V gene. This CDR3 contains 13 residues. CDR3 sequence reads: CASGSGTSYEQYF. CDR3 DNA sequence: TGTGCTAGTGGATCCGGGACTAGCTACGAGCAGTACTTC.

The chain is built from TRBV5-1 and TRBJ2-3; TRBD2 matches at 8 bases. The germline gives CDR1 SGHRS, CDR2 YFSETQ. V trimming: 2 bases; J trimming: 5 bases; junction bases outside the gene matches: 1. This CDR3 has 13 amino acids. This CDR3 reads CASSLAGEDTQYF. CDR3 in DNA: TGCGCCAGCAGCTTAGCGGGGGAAGATACGCAGTATTTT.

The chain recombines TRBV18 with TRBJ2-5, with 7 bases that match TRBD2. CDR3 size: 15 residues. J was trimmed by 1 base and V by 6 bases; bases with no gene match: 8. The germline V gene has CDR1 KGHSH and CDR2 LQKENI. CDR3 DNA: TGTGCCAGCTCCCTATACTCGGGGGGCCAAGAGACCCAGTACTTC. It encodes CASSLYSGGQETQYF.

The CDR3 loop is CASRPPDRDYGYTF. The CDR3 coding sequence is TGTGCCAGCAGGCCGCCTGACAGGGACTATGGCTACACCTTC. The V gene is TRBV6-5, the J gene TRBJ1-2; 7 bases line up with TRBD1. Germline assignment: CDR1 MNHEY and CDR2 SVGAGI. Losses at the gene ends were 6 bases for V and 3 bases for J; bases not matched to a gene: 7. The CDR3 covers 14 residues.

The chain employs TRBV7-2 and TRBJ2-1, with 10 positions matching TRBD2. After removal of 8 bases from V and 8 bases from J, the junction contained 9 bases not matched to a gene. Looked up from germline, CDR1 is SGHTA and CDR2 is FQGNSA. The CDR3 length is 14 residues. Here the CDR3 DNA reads TGTGCCAGCGGCCATGGACTAGCGGTTGATGAGCAGTTCTTC. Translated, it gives CASGHGLAVDEQFF.

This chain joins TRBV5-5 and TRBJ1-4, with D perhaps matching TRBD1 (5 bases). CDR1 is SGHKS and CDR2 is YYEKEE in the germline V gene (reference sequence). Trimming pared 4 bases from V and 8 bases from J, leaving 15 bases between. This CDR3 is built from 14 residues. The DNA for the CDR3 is TGTGCCAGCAGCCCCGGGAGGTGGGGGGAAAAACTGTTTTTT. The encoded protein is CASSPGRWGEKLFF. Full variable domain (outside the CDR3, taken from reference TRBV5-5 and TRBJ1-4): DAGVTQSPTHLIKTRGQQVTLRCSPISGHKSVSWYQQVLGQGPQFIFQYYEKEERGRGNFPDRFSARQFPNYSSELNVNALLLGDSALYLCASSPGRWGEKLFFGSGTQLSVL.

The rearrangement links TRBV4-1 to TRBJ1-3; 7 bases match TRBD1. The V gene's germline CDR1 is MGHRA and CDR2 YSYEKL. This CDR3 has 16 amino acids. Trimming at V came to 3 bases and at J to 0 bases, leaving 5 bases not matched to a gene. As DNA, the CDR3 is TGCGCCAGCAGCCACCCAGACAGGGCCTCTGGAAACACCATATATTTT. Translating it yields CASSHPDRASGNTIYF.

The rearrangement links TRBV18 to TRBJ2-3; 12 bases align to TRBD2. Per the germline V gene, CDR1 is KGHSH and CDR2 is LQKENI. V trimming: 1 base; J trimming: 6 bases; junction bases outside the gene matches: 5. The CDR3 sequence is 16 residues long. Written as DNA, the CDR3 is TGTGCCAGCTCACCACGGACTAGCGGGGCGGGGGATACGCAGTATTTT. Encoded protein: CASSPRTSGAGDTQYF.

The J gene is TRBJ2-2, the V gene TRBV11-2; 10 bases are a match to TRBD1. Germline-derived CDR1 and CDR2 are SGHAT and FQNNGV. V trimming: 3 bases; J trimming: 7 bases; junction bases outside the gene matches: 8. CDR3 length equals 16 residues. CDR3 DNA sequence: TGTGCCAGCAGCTTCGGACAGGGGGTCTCAGGCGGGGAGCTGTTTTTT. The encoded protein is CASSFGQGVSGGELFF.

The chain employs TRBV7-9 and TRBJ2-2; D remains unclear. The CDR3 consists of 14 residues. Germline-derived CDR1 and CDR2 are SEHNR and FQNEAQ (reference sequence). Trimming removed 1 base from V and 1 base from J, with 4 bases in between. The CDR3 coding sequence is TGTGCCAGCAGCTTAGGCGTGAACACCGGGGAGCTGTTTTTT. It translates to CASSLGVNTGELFF. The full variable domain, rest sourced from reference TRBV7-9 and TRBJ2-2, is DTGVSQNPRHKITKRGQNVTFRCDPISEHNRLYWYRQTLGQGPEFLTYFQNEAQLEKSRLLSDRFSAERPKGSFSTLEIQRTEQGDSAMYLCASSLGVNTGELFFGEGSRLTVL.

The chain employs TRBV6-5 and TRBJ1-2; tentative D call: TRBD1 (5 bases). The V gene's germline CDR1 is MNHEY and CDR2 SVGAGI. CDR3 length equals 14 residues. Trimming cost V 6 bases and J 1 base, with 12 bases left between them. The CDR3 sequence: CASRRRVDNYGYTF. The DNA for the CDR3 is TGTGCCAGCAGGCGCAGGGTGGATAACTATGGCTACACCTTC.

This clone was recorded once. CDR3 in amino acids: CASSPSGLRTGELFF. The CDR3 DNA reads as TGTGCCAGCAGCCCTTCGGGACTACGCACCGGGGAGCTGTTTTTT. The rearrangement uses TRBV7-2 and TRBJ2-2; TRBD2 matches 7 bases. The CDR3 length is 15 residues. Germline V CDR1 and CDR2: SGHTA, FQGNSA. V shed 5 bases, J shed 4 bases, and the junction held 7 bases outside the gene matches.